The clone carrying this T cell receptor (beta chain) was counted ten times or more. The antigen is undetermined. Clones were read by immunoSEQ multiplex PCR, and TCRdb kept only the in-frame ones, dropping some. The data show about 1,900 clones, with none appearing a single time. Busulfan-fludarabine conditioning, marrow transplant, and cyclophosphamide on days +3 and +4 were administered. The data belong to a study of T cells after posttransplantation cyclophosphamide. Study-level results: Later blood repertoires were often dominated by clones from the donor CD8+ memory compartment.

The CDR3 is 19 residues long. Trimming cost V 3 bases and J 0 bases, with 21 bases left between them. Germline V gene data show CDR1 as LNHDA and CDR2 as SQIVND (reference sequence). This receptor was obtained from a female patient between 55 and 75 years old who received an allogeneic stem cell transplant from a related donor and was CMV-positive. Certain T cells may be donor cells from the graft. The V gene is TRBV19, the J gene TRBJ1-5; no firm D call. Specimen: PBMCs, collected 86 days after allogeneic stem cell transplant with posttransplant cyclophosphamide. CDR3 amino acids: CASSMGRLRASLSNQPQHF. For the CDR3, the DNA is TGTGCCAGTAGTATGGGTCGATTGCGGGCCAGCCTTAGCAATCAGCCCCAGCATTTT.